This entry lists 3 T cell receptor beta chains sequenced from one sample in a study of blood T cell repertoires in COVID-19. Sequencing used immunoSEQ multiplex PCR; TCRdb keeps in-frame clones, though not all of them. The profile shows more than 150,000 clones, around 80% of them singletons. Sequencing used peripheral blood. The receptors shown here come from a man aged 30 to 39 with active or convalescent COVID-19.

This clone was found a few times. This rearrangement joins TRBV5-1 to TRBJ2-1; D call uncertain. Deletions cut 3 bases from V and 5 bases from J, with 9 bases between. Germline V CDR1 and CDR2: SGHRS, YFSETQ. The CDR3 runs to 13 residues. The CDR3 reads CASSSRVDNEQFF. In DNA form, the CDR3 reads TGCGCCAGCAGCTCCCGGGTCGACAATGAGCAGTTCTTC.

The V and J genes are TRBV6-4 and TRBJ2-2; 9 bases are a match to TRBD2. The CDR3 spans 17 residues. Germline V gene lookup returns CDR1 MRHNA and CDR2 SNTAGT. The V and J ends lost 8 bases and 1 base, in that order; junction bases with no gene match: 11. CDR3 coding DNA: TGTGCCAGCTCGAAGGCCCTGACTAGCGGGAACACCGGGGAGCTGTTTTTT. The encoded protein is CASSKALTSGNTGELFF.

Only one count was recorded for this clone. The V call is TRBV7-9, the J call TRBJ2-1, with 12 bases that match TRBD1. The CDR3 is made up of 15 amino acids. Germline V gene lookup returns CDR1 SEHNR and CDR2 FQNEAQ (reference sequence). V was pared by 3 bases and J by 7 bases, with 4 bases of the junction left unmatched. CDR3 sequence (DNA): TGTGCCAGCAGCTTCGGGACAGGGGGCAGGAATGAGCAGTTCTTC. Translating it yields CASSFGTGGRNEQFF.